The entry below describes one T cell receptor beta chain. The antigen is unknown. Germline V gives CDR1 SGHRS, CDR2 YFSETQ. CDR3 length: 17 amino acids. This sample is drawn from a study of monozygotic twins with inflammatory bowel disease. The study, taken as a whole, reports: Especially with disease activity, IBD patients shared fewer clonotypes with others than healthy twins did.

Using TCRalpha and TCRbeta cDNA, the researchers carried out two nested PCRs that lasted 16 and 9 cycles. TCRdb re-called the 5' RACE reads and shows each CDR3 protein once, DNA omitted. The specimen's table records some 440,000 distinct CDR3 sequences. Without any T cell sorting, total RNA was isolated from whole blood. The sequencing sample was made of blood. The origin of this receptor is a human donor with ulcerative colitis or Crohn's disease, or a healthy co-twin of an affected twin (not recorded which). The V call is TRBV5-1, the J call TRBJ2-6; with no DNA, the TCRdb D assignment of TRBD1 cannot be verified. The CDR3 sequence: CASSNGQGASGANVLTF.